This T cell receptor beta chain stems from a study of blood T cells in healthy people across ages (dated by TCRdb to 2014 to 2015). Looking at the study overall: In model experiments, template switching captured about one uniquely barcoded TCR beta cDNA molecule for every two T cells. The study measured age-related changes in TCR beta repertoire diversity using deep sequencing normalized with unique cDNA molecular identifiers. Four age groups were formed from the donors: young (average approximately 15 years), middle-aged (more than 35), aged (62) and long-lived (around 82). To avoid experimental bias, donors of different ages were randomly spread across the sequencing lanes. Using the same blood draw, the study looked at two additional independent replicas of 1 million unique cDNA reads for two donors, one aged 18 to 30 and the other aged 80 or older.

The investigation overall reported the following: Since profiling was done on bulk unsorted PBMCs, naive and antigen-experienced compartments could not be conclusively compared. As age increased, observed TCR beta diversity per million T cells dropped in a roughly linear way, and a significant reduction was already evident by age around 41. Total diversity estimates from one million sequenced T cells were considered lower bounds and underestimates. The CMV infection status of donors was not known, potentially confounding age-related changes in expanded clonotypes. Observed TCR beta diversity correlated strongly with the percentage of naive T cells measured by flow cytometry. Compared with the aged group, more naive CD4+ T cells, fewer expanded clones and increased TCR diversity were shown by the long-lived group, suggesting age selection.

Libraries were built with 5' RACE. A second about 7 to 12 cycle PCR used a sample-barcoded 5' primer and a J-beta primer mix. A template-switch 5' adaptor carrying 12 random nucleotides introduced a unique molecular identifier onto each TCR beta cDNA molecule. At least 2.5 million CDR3-containing paired-end reads were obtained from each sample. All of the RNA was converted into first-strand cDNA using the Mint cDNA synthesis kit, with a TRBC-specific oligonucleotide serving as the primer. All cDNA was treated with uracil-DNA glycosylase and then went through a first 18-cycle PCR with the universal primers M1SS and BC2_uni_R. In the source study's methods: For normalization, 1 million high-quality reads, each with a distinct molecular identifier, were randomly selected from each sample. Reads with shared molecular identifiers were discarded instead of being binned into consensus sequences. MiTCR, set to a Q25 quality threshold and the strictest error-elimination algorithm, was used for CDR3 identification, clonotype clustering and error correction. A nonparametric unseen species model with Euler transformation was used to estimate a lower bound on total TCR beta diversity. TCRdb passed the public sequencing reads through fastp at Q25 and MiXCR, retaining productive beta sequences. Rows matching on CDR3 protein sequence are summarized as one entry with the most common DNA and genes. None of the V and J calls come from the authors' own analysis; TCRdb made them. In this sample the table shows fewer than 2 million distinct CDR3 sequences, roughly two fifths of which occur a single time. The ten largest clones capture under 30% of the sample.

The germline V gene gives CDR1 as KGHDR and CDR2 as SFDVKD. The CDR3 sequence holds 14 residues, the cysteine and phenylalanine included. CDR3 DNA only is kept here, 42 bases in frame from base 1. V is clipped by 3 bases and J by 6 bases, and the sequence between their germline boundaries is 13 bases long. Systemically healthy Caucasian individuals from Russia, 35 to 50 in total and aged about 6 to 100 years, were included as donors. Around 9.8 milliliters of peripheral blood were collected from each donor into EDTA-treated Vacutainer tubes. Ficoll-Paque density-gradient centrifugation was used to isolate PBMCs, with at least 7 million obtained per sample. Trizol reagent was used to extract total RNA from PBMCs, with at least 6 micrograms per sample. For every donor, an aliquot of PBMCs went through flow cytometry to measure the percentages of naive CD45RAhigh/CD27high T cells. A few counts support this clonotype. This receptor's antigen is unknown. Base qualities are not recorded, but no much larger clone differs from it by a single base.

The chain joins TRBV24-1 to TRBJ2-5, with the D gene not clear enough to name. Sample: blood. The clonotype originates from a human donor in good health. The DNA is as follows: TGTGCCACCAGTGATAGCAGTACTAAAAAGACCCAGTACTTC. It encodes CATSDSSTKKTQYF.